This entry features one TCR beta chain sequence. The CDR3 totals 14 residues. The germline V and J ends were trimmed by 3 bases and 9 bases, with 17 bases remaining between them. From germline, CDR1 is GTSNPN and CDR2 SVGIG (reference sequence). The source of the sample is a study of shared clonotypes between healthy human individuals. Measured with immunoSEQ multiplex PCR; TCRdb has only the in-frame clones, and not every one. Of millions of clones in the sample, 90% to 95% are singletons; the top ten hold 0.13%. Sequenced material: naive CD4+ T cells sorted from blood. Subset here: CD45RA+ positively selected. J is TRBJ2-2 and V is TRBV30; D is possibly TRBD1 (5 bases). The clonotype was recovered from a man aged 18 to 30 in good health. DNA for the CDR3: TGTGCCTGGAGCGGCCCAGGGAACCACCGGGAGCTGTTTTTT. Translating gives CAWSGPGNHRELFF.